The subject of this entry is one T cell receptor beta chain. Sequence at one end of the junction differs from germline and may be a read error. Using RNA transcripts as the source, TCR beta CDR3 regions were amplified. TCR CDR3 underwent first-round RT-PCR with the HTBI primer set. Each CDR3 protein is one row after TCRdb ran MiXCR on the multiplex PCR reads. The sample shows 800,000 or so distinct CDR3 sequences, roughly 37% of them seen only once. This entry belongs to a study of T cells in Graves' hyperthyroidism and ophthalmopathy. The CDR3 runs 11 residues. Germline assignment: CDR1 SNHLY and CDR2 FYNNEI.

This TCR came from a man between 18 and 35 years old with Graves' hyperthyroidism. Sample: blood. V gene TRBV2 combines with J gene TRBJ1-4; TRBD1 matches at 9 bases. The CDR3 reads CASSPDRGLFF. The CDR3 bases are TGCGCCAGCAGCCCGGACAGGGGACTGTTTTTT.